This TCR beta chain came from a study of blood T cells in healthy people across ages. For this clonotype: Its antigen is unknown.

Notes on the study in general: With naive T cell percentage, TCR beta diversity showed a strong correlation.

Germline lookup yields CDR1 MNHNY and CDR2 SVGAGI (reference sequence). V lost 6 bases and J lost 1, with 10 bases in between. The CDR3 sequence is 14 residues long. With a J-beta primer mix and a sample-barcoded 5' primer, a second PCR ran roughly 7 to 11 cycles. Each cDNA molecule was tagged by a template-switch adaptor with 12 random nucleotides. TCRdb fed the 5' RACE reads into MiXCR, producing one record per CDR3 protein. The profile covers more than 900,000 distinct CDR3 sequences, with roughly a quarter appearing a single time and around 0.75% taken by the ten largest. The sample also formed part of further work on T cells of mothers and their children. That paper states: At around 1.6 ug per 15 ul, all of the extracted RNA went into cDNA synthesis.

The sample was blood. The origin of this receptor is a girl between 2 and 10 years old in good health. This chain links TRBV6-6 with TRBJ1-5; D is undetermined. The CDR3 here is CASRGDGSNQPQHF. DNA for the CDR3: TGTGCCAGCAGAGGAGACGGGAGCAATCAGCCCCAGCATTTT.